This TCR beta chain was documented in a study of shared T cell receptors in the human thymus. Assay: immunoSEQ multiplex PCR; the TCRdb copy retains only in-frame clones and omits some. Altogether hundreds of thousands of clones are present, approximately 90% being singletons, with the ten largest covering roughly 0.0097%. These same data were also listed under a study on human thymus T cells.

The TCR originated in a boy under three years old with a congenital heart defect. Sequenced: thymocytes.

The CDR3 DNA sequence: TGTGCCAGCAGAGCGGGACAGGGGTTCCCCTACTCTGGGGCCAACGTCCTGACTTTC. Residues: CASRAGQGFPYSGANVLTF. J is TRBJ2-6 and V is TRBV27; 10 nucleotides agree with TRBD1. The germline V gene has CDR1 MNHEY and CDR2 SMNVEV (reference sequence). V lost 6 bases, J lost 0 bases, and 11 bases stayed unmatched. The CDR3 has 19 amino acids.